The T cell receptor (beta chain) described here comes from a study of cytomegalovirus exposure and HLA in healthy donors. Study-wide context: Both the approximately 130 validation repertoires and the 500 to 700 first-cohort repertoires used the same platform, as reported by a later analysis. Whole-study findings and limits: Among TCR beta chains, those listed as cytomegalovirus-associated numbered around 180. Testing in vitro showed a few CMV-associated chains specific for CMV antigens. The finding came from a later analysis; first-cohort TCR clusters tended to co-occur in the 130 or so validation repertoires.

V gave up 5 bases and J gave up 4 bases; unmatched junction bases: 8. The CDR3 contains 14 residues. Germline V gene sequence: CDR1 KGHSH, CDR2 LQKENI. Note on this clone: The antigen remains unidentified.

The repertoire was sequenced with immunoSEQ multiplex PCR; TCRdb's copy has only in-frame clones and lacks some. Of more than 300,000 clones listed, roughly 90% are singletons. Sample: PBMCs. V and J are TRBV18 and TRBJ2-7; 7 nucleotides align to TRBD2. The clonotype was recovered from a woman under 30 in good health and CMV-seronegative. The CDR3 reads CASSAREVVYEQYF. CDR3 nucleotides: TGTGCCAGCTCAGCCCGGGAGGTAGTATACGAGCAGTACTTC.